The 19 T cell receptor beta chains below were found in one sample sequenced in a study of blood T cell repertoires in COVID-19. Measured with immunoSEQ multiplex PCR; TCRdb has only the in-frame clones, and not every one. The profile shows under 150,000 clones, about 80% of them singletons. Material for sequencing was peripheral blood. These receptors all come from a man in his sixties with acute or convalescent COVID-19.

The chain recombines TRBV28 with TRBJ1-2, with no clear D. Per the germline V gene, CDR1 is MDHEN and CDR2 is SYDVKM. The CDR3 is 13 residues long. Trimming stripped 3 bases from V and 7 bases from J, with 12 bases between. CDR3 sequence: CASSFSGISGYTF. CDR3 sequence (DNA): TGTGCCAGCAGTTTTTCTGGCATCAGTGGCTACACCTTC.

The chain combines TRBV7-6 with TRBJ2-3, with TRBD1 as a possible D gene (5 bases). The V end was cut by 5 bases, the J end by 0 bases, with 9 bases between. Germline lookup yields CDR1 SGHVS and CDR2 FNYEAQ. The CDR3 is 14 amino acids. The CDR3 DNA sequence: TGTGCCAGCAGCCCCACAGGAAGCACAGATACGCAGTATTTT. Protein product: CASSPTGSTDTQYF.

This chain uses TRBV7-2 with TRBJ2-5; D is unclear. The length of the CDR3 is 11 residues. Germline-derived CDR1 and CDR2 are SGHTA and FQGNSA. Trimming removed 3 bases from V and 6 bases from J, with 5 bases in between. CDR3 in DNA: TGTGCCAGCAGCTTTGGCCAGACCCAGTACTTC. Its protein is CASSFGQTQYF.

The V gene is TRBV14, the J gene TRBJ2-5, with 11 bases fitting TRBD1. Germline V CDR1 and CDR2: SGHDN, FVKESK. Trimming removed 0 bases from V and 13 bases from J; junction bases left unmatched: 4. The CDR3 totals 13 residues. For the CDR3, the DNA is TGTGCCAGCAGCCAAGATGGGACAGGGGGATCGTACTTC. As protein: CASSQDGTGGSYF.

The chain carries TRBV3-1 (or the pseudogene TRBV3-2) and TRBJ2-5; 12 bases are a match to TRBD2. The CDR3 covers 16 residues. With V trimmed by 5 bases and J by 5 bases, 9 bases remained unmatched. Germline V gene lookup returns CDR1 LGHDT and CDR2 YNNKEL (reference sequence). The CDR3 DNA reads TGTGCCAGCAGCGAAGGGGCTAGCGGGAGGGGCGAGACCCAGTACTTC. This translates into CASSEGASGRGETQYF.

This clone was detected a few times. This chain links TRBV10-1 with TRBJ2-7, with no clear D. The CDR3 totals 15 residues. CDR1 is WNHNN, CDR2 SYGVQD, per germline (reference sequence). V lost 4 bases and J 0 bases, leaving 13 bases between the germline ends. CDR3 region: CASSGGENHSYEQYF. CDR3 nucleotides: TGCGCCAGCAGTGGTGGAGAAAACCACTCCTACGAGCAGTACTTC.

This clone has a handful of counts. The chain recombines TRBV6-6 with TRBJ1-3, with TRBD1 as a possible D gene (6 bases). CDR3 size: 15 residues. The germline gives CDR1 MNHNY, CDR2 SVGAGI (reference sequence). V dropped 2 bases and J dropped 0 bases, with 8 bases sitting between them. The CDR3 reads CASSYGTSSGNTIYF. The CDR3, as DNA: TGTGCCAGCAGTTACGGGACAAGCTCTGGAAACACCATATATTTT.

The chain joins TRBV19 to TRBJ2-3; D gene uncertain. Germline loops: CDR1 LNHDA, CDR2 SQIVND (reference sequence). The CDR3 contains 13 residues. Trimming removed 3 bases at V and 1 base at J, with 5 bases between. CDR3 residues: CASSMIGTDTQYF. The CDR3 DNA reads as TGTGCCAGTAGTATGATAGGCACAGATACGCAGTATTTT.

The J gene is TRBJ1-6, the V gene TRBV10-3; D is undetermined. The CDR3 extends over 13 amino acids. V was shortened by 10 bases and J by 5 bases, with 12 bases between the two germline ends. Germline CDR1 and CDR2: ENHRY and SYGVKD. Here the CDR3 reads CATNTGDNSPLHF. The CDR3 bases are TGTGCCACCAACACCGGGGATAATTCACCCCTCCACTTT.

The chain joins TRBV28 to TRBJ2-7; TRBD2 might be the D (6 bases). The V and J ends lost 6 bases and 5 bases respectively, with 8 bases between them. CDR1 MDHEN and CDR2 SYDVKM come from the germline V gene. CDR3 length equals 11 residues. In DNA, the CDR3 is TGTGCCAGCAGAGGAGGGGACGAGCAGTACTTC. This encodes CASRGGDEQYF. Combining the CDR3 with reference TRBV28 and TRBJ2-7 gives the whole variable domain DVKVTQSSRYLVKRTGEKVFLECVQDMDHENMFWYRQDPGLGLRLIYFSYDVKMKEKGDIPEGYSVSREKKERFSLILESASTNQTSMYLCASRGGDEQYFGPGTRLTVT.

The gene calls are TRBV7-8 and TRBJ2-1; 10 nucleotides agree with TRBD2. Per germline, CDR1 SGHVS and CDR2 FQNEAQ. The CDR3 runs 16 residues. The V segment lost 4 bases and the J segment 6 bases; nucleotides outside the gene matches: 9. CDR3 in amino acids: CASSSPLAGEGNEQFF. CDR3 DNA: TGTGCCAGCAGCTCACCCCTAGCGGGAGAAGGCAATGAGCAGTTCTTC.

A remark on this clone: One end of the junction varies from germline; a read error may be responsible. The CDR3: CASSSGQGPSYEQYF. In nucleotides, the CDR3 is TGTGCTAGCAGCTCCGGACAGGGGCCCTCCTACGAGCAGTACTTC. The chain joins TRBV7-7 to TRBJ2-7; 9 bases map to TRBD1. Germline V CDR1 and CDR2: SSHAT, FNYEAQ (reference sequence). The CDR3 runs to 15 residues.

CDR3 protein: CASSERGQDGELFF. CDR3 DNA sequence: TGTGCCAGCAGTGAAAGGGGGCAGGACGGGGAGCTGTTTTTT. The chain joins TRBV2 to TRBJ2-2; 7 bases are shared with TRBD1. This CDR3 has 14 residues. Germline V gene data show CDR1 as SNHLY and CDR2 as FYNNEI. V gave up 2 bases and J gave up 7 bases; unmatched junction bases: 4.

The chain couples TRBV3-1 (or the pseudogene TRBV3-2) to TRBJ1-5, with a weak D call TRBD1 (5 bases). In germline, CDR1 is LGHDT, CDR2 YNNKEL (reference sequence). The CDR3 length is 16 residues. V lost 5 bases, J lost 3 bases, and 17 bases lay in between. CDR3 sequence: CASSRDGGDPNQPQHF. CDR3 nucleotides: TGTGCCAGCAGCAGGGACGGGGGGGACCCCAATCAGCCCCAGCATTTT.

The rearrangement joins TRBV7-9 to TRBJ1-1; TRBD1 matches at 10 bases. Trimming at V came to 5 bases and at J to 1 base, leaving 10 bases not matched to a gene. Looked up from germline, CDR1 is SEHNR and CDR2 is FQNEAQ (reference sequence). The CDR3 is 17 amino acids. The chain's CDR3 is CASSAPGQGSWNTEAFF. CDR3 nucleotides: TGTGCCAGCAGCGCACCGGGACAGGGGTCATGGAACACTGAAGCTTTCTTT.

This rearrangement joins TRBV11-2 to TRBJ2-5; maybe TRBD2 (5 bases). Between the trimmed V and J ends, which lost 0 bases and 2 bases, there was a span of 7 bases. The length of the CDR3 is 14 residues. The V gene's germline CDR1 is SGHAT and CDR2 FQNNGV. CDR3 DNA: TGTGCCAGCAGCTTAGAAGCGGTACAAGAGACCCAGTACTTC. This translates into CASSLEAVQETQYF.

The chain is built from TRBV6-1 and TRBJ2-7; possible D gene TRBD1, 5 bases. V dropped 0 bases and J dropped 2 bases, with 8 bases sitting between them. CDR3 length: 14 amino acids. Per the germline V gene, CDR1 is MNHNS and CDR2 is SASEGT. The CDR3 region is CASSEAGVPYEQYF. CDR3 DNA sequence: TGTGCCAGCAGTGAAGCAGGGGTCCCCTACGAGCAGTACTTC.

V gene TRBV5-6 combines with J gene TRBJ1-3; no clear D gene. The ends were cut back, 0 bases at V and 3 bases at J, with 4 bases in the middle. This CDR3 is built from 13 residues. Germline V gives CDR1 SGHDT, CDR2 YYEEEE. For the CDR3, the DNA is TGTGCCAGCAGCTTGGACAGTGGAAACACCATATATTTT. Translation: CASSLDSGNTIYF.

This sequence joins TRBV27 and TRBJ1-1, with no clear D. Germline CDR1 reads MNHEY; CDR2 reads SMNVEV (reference sequence). The CDR3 runs 17 residues. V gave up 2 bases and J gave up 1 base, with 17 bases separating them. The CDR3 sequence: CASSLGAVGSANTEAFF. The CDR3 DNA reads as TGTGCCAGCAGTTTAGGAGCGGTAGGGTCGGCGAACACTGAAGCTTTCTTT.